Below are 20 T cell receptor beta chains sequenced from a single sample in a study of T cell responses to AZD1222 COVID-19 vaccine. Here immunoSEQ multiplex PCR was the method, and the copy in TCRdb shows in-frame clones only, minus some. The table includes roughly 180,000 clones, 80% to 95% detected once. The sample was peripheral blood, taken 28 days after the second AZD1222 dose. The receptors come from an adult who received the AZD1222 COVID-19 vaccine.

V and J are TRBV4-2 and TRBJ1-2; weak D call: TRBD1 (5 bases). With 1 base removed from V and 4 bases from J, the gap between germline ends came to 10 bases. The CDR3 extends over 14 amino acids. CDR1 and CDR2 (germline): LGHNA, YNFKEQ. In nucleotides, the CDR3 is TGTGCCAGCAGCCAAGCTCGGGACCTCTATGGCTACACCTTC. Its protein product is CASSQARDLYGYTF.

The rearrangement joins TRBV6-2 or TRBV6-3 to TRBJ1-2; D is perhaps TRBD1 (5 bases). The germline CDR1 and CDR2 sequences are MNHEY and SVGEGT. V gave up 2 bases and J gave up 4 bases, with 14 bases separating them. This CDR3 has 15 residues. CDR3 DNA sequence: TGTGCCAGCAGTTACCGTGCCAGGGCGACCTATGGCTACACCTTC. Translated: CASSYRARATYGYTF.

The chain uses TRBV5-4 and TRBJ1-1, with a possible D match to TRBD1 (6 bases). CDR3 length: 13 amino acids. Germline V gives CDR1 SGHNT, CDR2 YYREEE (reference sequence). Deletions cut 4 bases from V and 3 bases from J, with 10 bases between. This chain's CDR3 is CASSQRGDTEAFF. The CDR3 DNA is TGTGCCAGCAGCCAAAGGGGGGACACTGAAGCTTTCTTT.

The V gene is TRBV11-2, the J gene TRBJ2-1, with D hard to call. V lost 2 bases and J lost 4, with 6 bases in between. CDR1 and CDR2 (germline): SGHAT, FQNNGV. The CDR3 totals 13 residues. The CDR3 region has the DNA TGTGCCAGCAGCTTATGGAGATACAATGAGCAGTTCTTC. Protein product: CASSLWRYNEQFF.

This chain connects TRBV5-1 to TRBJ1-3, with 7 positions matching TRBD1. Germline V lookup: CDR1 SGHRS, CDR2 YFSETQ. This CDR3 spans 16 amino acids. V shed 1 base and J 0 bases; nucleotides not matched to a gene: 4. The CDR3 spells CASSLRDSFSGNTIYF. The CDR3 region has the DNA TGCGCCAGCAGCTTGAGGGACAGCTTCTCTGGAAACACCATATATTTT. The whole variable domain, remainder taken from reference TRBV5-1 and TRBJ1-3, is KAGVTQTPRYLIKTRGQQVTLSCSPISGHRSVSWYQQTPGQGLQFLFEYFSETQRNKGNFPGRFSGRQFSNSRSEMNVSTLELGDSALYLCASSLRDSFSGNTIYFGEGSWLTVV.

The chain employs TRBV11-1 and TRBJ2-1, with a weak D call TRBD2 (6 bases). Deletions cut 6 bases from V and 0 bases from J, with 15 bases between. The CDR3 has 16 amino acids. The germline V gene has CDR1 SGHAT and CDR2 FQDESV (reference sequence). In nucleotides, the CDR3 is TGTGCCAGCAGATATAGCGGCCCCGCCTCCTACAATGAGCAGTTCTTC. This encodes CASRYSGPASYNEQFF. Full variable domain (missing parts from reference TRBV11-1 and TRBJ2-1): EAEVAQSPRYKITEKSQAVAFWCDPISGHATLYWYRQILGQGPELLVQFQDESVVDDSQLPKDRFSAERLKGVDSTLKIQPAELGDSAMYLCASRYSGPASYNEQFFGPGTRLTVL.

The V and J genes are TRBV4-1 and TRBJ2-2; the D is unclear. CDR1 is MGHRA, CDR2 YSYEKL, per germline. Trimming took 6 bases from V and 1 from J, leaving 9 bases between them. This CDR3 contains 14 residues. Written as DNA, the CDR3 is TGCGCCAGCAGATCCGACTTGAACACCGGGGAGCTGTTTTTT. Protein product: CASRSDLNTGELFF.

This clone was picked up one time. This rearrangement joins TRBV7-9 to TRBJ1-2, with TRBD1 matching 7 bases. V lost 5 bases and J lost 4; bases outside the gene matches: 7. CDR1 SEHNR and CDR2 FQNEAQ come from the germline V gene (reference sequence). The CDR3 contains 14 residues. Here the CDR3 DNA reads TGTGCCAGCAGCATTACAGGGGAGAGCTATGGCTACACCTTC. Protein sequence: CASSITGESYGYTF.

This chain joins TRBV19 and TRBJ1-2; 9 nucleotides align to TRBD1. Germline loops: CDR1 LNHDA, CDR2 SQIVND (reference sequence). This CDR3 has 14 residues. The trim removed 6 bases at V and 8 bases at J, leaving 10 bases unmatched. The CDR3 loop is CASRKDRGGSGYTF. The CDR3 nucleotides read TGTGCCAGTAGGAAGGACAGGGGAGGTAGCGGCTACACCTTC.

This rearrangement joins TRBV6-5 to TRBJ2-7; no clear D. In germline, CDR1 is MNHEY, CDR2 SVGAGI. There are 12 residues in the CDR3. V was shortened by 7 bases and J by 2 bases, with 9 bases between the two germline ends. CDR3 in DNA: TGTGCCAGCAAGGGAACAGCCTACGAGCAGTACTTC. This codes for CASKGTAYEQYF.

Worth noting for this clone: A read error may produce the germline difference seen at one junction end. The J gene is TRBJ1-1, the V gene TRBV4-2; D unresolved. The CDR3 contains 12 residues. CDR1 is LGHNA and CDR2 is YNFKEQ in the germline V gene. DNA of the CDR3: TGTGCCAGCAGCCAAATCGGTACGGCAGTCGTCTTT. This sequence encodes CASSQIGTAVVF.

V and J are TRBV12-3 or TRBV12-4 and TRBJ1-1, with D uncertain. V lost 5 bases, J lost 7 bases, and 11 bases lay in between. There are 12 residues in the CDR3. For the CDR3, the DNA is TGTGCCAGCAGTCTGTATAACGGTGAAGCTTTCTTT. Translation gives CASSLYNGEAFF.

The chain joins TRBV7-9 to TRBJ2-3; TRBD1 might be the D (6 bases). There are 17 residues in the CDR3. Trimming shortened V by 3 bases and J by 2 bases, and 18 bases separated the two germline ends. Germline V gene sequence: CDR1 SEHNR, CDR2 FQNEAQ (reference sequence). CDR3 in DNA: TGTGCCAGCAGCTTGGCGCGGGCAGGGGTCTTCACAGATACGCAGTATTTT. Its translation is CASSLARAGVFTDTQYF.

The genes are TRBV14 and TRBJ2-7; D call uncertain. The CDR3 extends over 13 amino acids. Germline CDR1 reads SGHDN; CDR2 reads FVKESK. The V gene lost 1 base and the J gene lost 1 base, with 5 bases spanning the gap. As DNA, the CDR3 is TGTGCCAGCAGCCAAGCACAGTCCTACGAGCAGTACTTC. Its translation: CASSQAQSYEQYF.

The V call is TRBV5-1, the J call TRBJ2-3, with 7 nucleotides matching TRBD2. The length of the CDR3 is 15 residues. Germline lookup yields CDR1 SGHRS and CDR2 YFSETQ. J was trimmed by 5 bases and V by 0 bases; bases with no gene match: 6. The CDR3 DNA follows: TGCGCCAGCAGCTTGGATGCGGGAGACAGAGATACGCAGTATTTT. Translation gives CASSLDAGDRDTQYF.

V gene TRBV5-1 combines with J gene TRBJ2-5; 9 nucleotides match TRBD2. CDR3 size: 14 residues. J gave up 2 bases and V 4 bases, and 3 bases lay outside the gene matches. Germline V CDR1 and CDR2: SGHRS, YFSETQ. The CDR3 region has the DNA TGCGCCAGCAGCCGACTAGCGGCTCAAGAGACCCAGTACTTC. It is translated as CASSRLAAQETQYF.

A single count supports this clone. In DNA, the CDR3 is TGTGCCAGCAGCTTAGGTTCCAGGGAGCAGCCCCAGCATTTT. Amino acids: CASSLGSREQPQHF. This chain uses TRBV7-2 with TRBJ1-5; a possible D gene is TRBD1 (5 bases). CDR1 and CDR2 (germline): SGHTA, FQGNSA. The CDR3 runs 14 residues. Trimming stripped 1 base from V and 7 bases from J, with 11 bases between.

V is TRBV10-3 and J is TRBJ1-5; D is possibly TRBD1 (5 bases). Germline V lookup: CDR1 ENHRY, CDR2 SYGVKD. The V gene lost 3 bases and the J gene lost 5 bases, with 11 bases spanning the gap. The CDR3 is made up of 14 amino acids. For the CDR3, the DNA is TGTGCCATCAGTGATGTCAGGGATCATCAGCCCCAGCATTTT. Residues: CAISDVRDHQPQHF.

V gene TRBV10-3 combines with J gene TRBJ2-3; no firm D call. This CDR3 has 12 residues. The germline V and J ends were trimmed by 2 bases and 2 bases, with 2 bases remaining between them. Germline V gene sequence: CDR1 ENHRY, CDR2 SYGVKD. The CDR3 loop reads CAISEDTDTQYF. The CDR3 region has the DNA TGTGCCATCAGTGAGGACACAGATACGCAGTATTTT.

This sequence joins TRBV12-3 or TRBV12-4 and TRBJ1-2; no clear D. V lost 1 base to trimming and J lost 7 bases, with 7 bases between them. The CDR3 covers 12 residues. The CDR3, as DNA: TGTGCCAGCAGTTTAGACCGGACTGGCTACACCTTC. Translated: CASSLDRTGYTF.